These T cell receptor beta chains were read from a single sample in a study of regulatory T cells in long-lasting Graves disease. MiXCR, run by TCRdb on the multiplex PCR reads, gives a single entry per CDR3 protein. Of some 370,000 distinct CDR3 sequences listed, roughly 23% were seen once; the top ten hold around 30%. Here the sequenced sample was peripheral blood mononuclear cells (PBMCs), taken when the disease was refractory, from a patient treated with antithyroid drugs. The source of these receptors is a woman between 40 and 55 years old with Graves disease. CDR3s include the opening cysteine and the closing phenylalanine or tryptophan. The D gene is left open where the match is weak. Where a row states a size, it is once, few, many or the class of an expanded clone; other rows omit it.

>TRBV5-1|.|TRBD2|TRBJ2-7
TGCGCCAGCAGCCCGGGACTACCGACGGAGCAGTACTTC
CASSPGLPTEQYF
>TRBV28|many|.|TRBJ1-5
TGTGCCAGCAGTTTGTTTACGTTCCCGAGATCGGGGGATCAGCCCCAGCATTTT
CASSLFTFPRSGDQPQHF
>TRBV5-1|.|.|TRBJ1-1
TGCGCCAGCAGCTTCGACAGGTCCCTAGGGACTGAAGCTTTCTTT
CASSFDRSLGTEAFF
>TRBV27|many|.|TRBJ2-7
TGTGCCAGCAGTTTATGGGCGGGGTCCGCCGAGCAGTACTTC
CASSLWAGSAEQYF
>TRBV6-5|many|.|TRBJ1-2
TGTGCCAGCAGTTACAACAGAGAATATGGCTACACCTTC
CASSYNREYGYTF
>TRBV6-1|many|.|TRBJ1-6
TGTGCCAGCAGTCACAGGGACTTACTGGGATCACCCCTCCACTTT
CASSHRDLLGSPLHF
>TRBV28|many|TRBD2|TRBJ2-6
TGTGCCAGCTCCCATGGGGAGGGATTCACTGGGGCCAACGTCCTGACTTTC
CASSHGEGFTGANVLTF
>TRBV7-9|once|.|TRBJ1-1
TGTGCCAGCAGCTTGTCAGGGGACAACACTGAAGCTTTCTTT
CASSLSGDNTEAFF
>TRBV9|.|TRBD2|TRBJ2-7
TGTGCCAGCAGCGTAGGAGGACTAGCGGGAGATTACGAGCAGTACTTC
CASSVGGLAGDYEQYF
>TRBV27|.|.|TRBJ2-7
TGTGCCAGCAGCGTCAAAGCAGCCTACGAGCAGTACTTC
CASSVKAAYEQYF
>TRBV28|many|.|TRBJ1-1
TGTGCCAGCAGTTTATGGGGTGCCACGGGGGATCCTTTCTTT
CASSLWGATGDPFF
>TRBV5-5|few|.|TRBJ2-2
TGTGCCAGCAGCCCTTCAAAGGGGATCGACACCGGGGAGCTGTTTTTT
CASSPSKGIDTGELFF
>TRBV2|once|.|TRBJ2-1
TGTGCCAGCAGTGCAAAGTGGGACCTGCTGAATGAGCAGTTCTTC
CASSAKWDLLNEQFF
>TRBV2|many|.|TRBJ2-7
TGTGCCAGAAGGGTGCCCGGAATCGACGAGCAGTACTTC
CARRVPGIDEQYF
>TRBV6-2/TRBV6-3|few|.|TRBJ2-7
TGTGCCAGCAGTTACCGACAGTCCTACGAGCAGTACTTC
CASSYRQSYEQYF
>TRBV9|few|TRBD1|TRBJ1-1
TGTGCCAGCAGCGTAGGGCAGGGGGGCTCCCTGAACACTGAAGCTTTCTTT
CASSVGQGGSLNTEAFF
>TRBV7-7|.|.|TRBJ1-3
TGTGCTAGCAGCTTAATGGGACCTGGAAACACCATATATTTT
CASSLMGPGNTIYF
>TRBV11-2|many|.|TRBJ2-7
TGTGCCAGCAGCTTGGGCCTTGGGGGGCGCGAGCAGTACTTC
CASSLGLGGREQYF
>TRBV24-1|few|TRBD1|TRBJ2-3
TGTGCCACCAGTGCCTGGACAGGGGGCACAGATACGCAGTATTTT
CATSAWTGGTDTQYF
>TRBV9|many|TRBD2|TRBJ2-5
TGTGCCAGCAGCCCTCGGACTAGCGGGAAGTCGGAGACCCAGTACTTC
CASSPRTSGKSETQYF
>TRBV10-3|many|TRBD2|TRBJ2-5
TGTGCCATCAGTGCCCCGCTAGCGGGGCAAGAGACCCAGTACTTC
CAISAPLAGQETQYF
>TRBV6-1|many|TRBD1|TRBJ1-6
TGTGCCAGCAGTAATAAAGGACAGGGCTATAATTCACCCCTCCACTTT
CASSNKGQGYNSPLHF
>TRBV20-1|few|TRBD2|TRBJ2-3
TGCAGTGCTAGACCTAGCGGGAGGGCCCTTGATGCAGATACGCAGTATTTT
CSARPSGRALDADTQYF
>TRBV12-3/TRBV12-4|many|TRBD1|TRBJ2-5
TGTGCCAGCAGTTTAGGCCAGGGGGCTCAAGAGACCCAGTACTTC
CASSLGQGAQETQYF
>TRBV24-1|.|.|TRBJ2-2
TGTGCCACCAGTGTATGGGCGAACACCGGGGAGCTGTTTTTT
CATSVWANTGELFF
>TRBV12-3/TRBV12-4|many|.|TRBJ2-7
TGTGCCAGCAGTCCCGCCCACTACGAGGGCTACGAGCAGTACTTC
CASSPAHYEGYEQYF
>TRBV2|few|.|TRBJ2-7
TGTGCCAGCCATGTCAGGGTTGTCTTTCGGCGTAAAACTGACGAGCAGTACTTC
CASHVRVVFRRKTDEQYF
>TRBV20-1|.|TRBD2|TRBJ2-1
TGCAGTGCTAGGCCCGGGACTAGCGGGATAAGTGAGCAGTTCTTC
CSARPGTSGISEQFF
>TRBV7-9|.|TRBD2|TRBJ2-7
TGTGCCAGCAGCTCCCGTACCCGGACTAGCGGGAGATCGTCCCACGAGCAGTACTTC
CASSSRTRTSGRSSHEQYF
>TRBV28|many|.|TRBJ2-7
TGTGCCAGCGTACTTGGGGGGCTCTCCTACGAGCAGTACTTC
CASVLGGLSYEQYF
>TRBV20-1|.|.|TRBJ2-7
TGCAGTGCTAGTTTACAGAACTACGAGCAGTACTTC
CSASLQNYEQYF
>TRBV20-1|.|TRBD2|TRBJ2-1
TGCAGTGCTAGAGACAGGGGGAAGGCTAGCGGGAGCAATGAGCAGTTCTTC
CSARDRGKASGSNEQFF
>TRBV5-1|.|TRBD1|TRBJ1-5
TGCGCCAGCAGCTTCTATCGGACAGGGCTAAGCAATCAGCCCCAGCATTTT
CASSFYRTGLSNQPQHF
>TRBV12-3/TRBV12-4|.|TRBD1|TRBJ1-1
TGTGCCAGCTCACCACCGGCCGGGACAGGCATGAACACTGAAGCTTTCTTT
CASSPPAGTGMNTEAFF
>TRBV24-1|many|.|TRBJ1-4
TGTGCCACCAGTCCGGGCAGAGAGGAAAATGAAAAACTGTTTTTT
CATSPGREENEKLFF
>TRBV20-1|few|TRBD1|TRBJ1-2
TGCAGTGCTAGCGACAGGGGGCGCAGCTATGGCTACACCTTC
CSASDRGRSYGYTF
>TRBV28|.|.|TRBJ1-2
TGTGCCAGCAATGCTGCTAGCAGCCCCGTCTATGGCTACACCTTC
CASNAASSPVYGYTF
>TRBV28|many|.|TRBJ2-5
TGTGCCAGCAGTCCCTACAGGCGAGGGTCCCAAGAGACCCAGTACTTC
CASSPYRRGSQETQYF
>TRBV12-3/TRBV12-4|many|.|TRBJ1-1
TGTGCCAGCAGCCGACAACAGGGTGCCACTGAAGCTTTCTTT
CASSRQQGATEAFF
>TRBV6-2/TRBV6-3|few|.|TRBJ1-1
TGTGCCAGCAGTTCCAAAGGCTTGTTCACCGGTGAAGCTTTCTTT
CASSSKGLFTGEAFF
>TRBV28|many|TRBD2|TRBJ2-7
TGTGCCAGCAGTTTTCGACTAGCGTCCTCTAACGAGCAGTACTTC
CASSFRLASSNEQYF
>TRBV28|.|.|TRBJ2-7
TGTGCCAGCAGTTGGGGAAATCGCGAGCAGTACTTC
CASSWGNREQYF
>TRBV10-3|many|.|TRBJ2-5
TGTGCCATCAGTGATCGGGGGCACCAAGAGACCCAGTACTTC
CAISDRGHQETQYF
>TRBV12-3/TRBV12-4|.|.|TRBJ1-1
TGTGCCAGCAGTTTCGTAAGGCGGTTCACTGAAGCTTTCTTT
CASSFVRRFTEAFF
>TRBV20-1|many|TRBD2|TRBJ2-7
TGCAGTGCATGGCGGGAGGGCCTGAAGCAGTACTTC
CSAWREGLKQYF
>TRBV4-2|once|.|TRBJ1-1
TGTGCCAGCAGCCAGATCACAGTTAACACTGAAGCTTTCTTT
CASSQITVNTEAFF
>TRBV12-3/TRBV12-4|.|.|TRBJ1-5
.
CASSAQGAYGYTFGSGQPQHF
>TRBV3-1|many|.|TRBJ1-4
TGTGCCAGCAGCCAGTTGGGAGAAGGAGAAAAACTGTTTTTT
CASSQLGEGEKLFF
>TRBV2|many|TRBD2|TRBJ2-1
TGTGCCAGCAGTGGGACTAGAGGGTACAATGAGCAGTTCTTC
CASSGTRGYNEQFF
>TRBV27|many|.|TRBJ1-6
TGTGCCAGCAGTTTTCAGGGTTCACCCCTCCACTTT
CASSFQGSPLHF
>TRBV7-9|.|.|TRBJ2-7
TGTGCCAGCAGCTCAAATCAGGGAAACTACGAGCAGTACTTC
CASSSNQGNYEQYF
>TRBV25-1|.|.|TRBJ2-3
TGTGCCAGCAGTGAATGGAGGTTGGACGGAACAGATACGCAGTATTTT
CASSEWRLDGTDTQYF